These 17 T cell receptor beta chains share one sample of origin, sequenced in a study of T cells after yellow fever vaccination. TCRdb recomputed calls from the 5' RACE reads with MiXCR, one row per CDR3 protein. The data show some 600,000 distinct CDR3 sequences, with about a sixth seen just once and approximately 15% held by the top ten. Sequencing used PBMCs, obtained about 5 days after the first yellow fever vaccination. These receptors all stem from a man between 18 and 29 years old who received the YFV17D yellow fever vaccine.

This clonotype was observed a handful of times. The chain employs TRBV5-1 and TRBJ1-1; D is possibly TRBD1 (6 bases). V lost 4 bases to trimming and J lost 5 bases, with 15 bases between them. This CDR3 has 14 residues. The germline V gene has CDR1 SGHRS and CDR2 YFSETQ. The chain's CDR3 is CASSLRGAGTEAFF. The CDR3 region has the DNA TGCGCCAGCAGCCTACGGGGGGCGGGAACTGAAGCTTTCTTT.

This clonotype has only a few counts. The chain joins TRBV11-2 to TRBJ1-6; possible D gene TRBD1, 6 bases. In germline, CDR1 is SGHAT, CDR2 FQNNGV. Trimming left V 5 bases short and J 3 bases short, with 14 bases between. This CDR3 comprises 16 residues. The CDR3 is CASSQQQGIYNSPLHF. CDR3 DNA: TGTGCCAGCAGCCAACAACAGGGAATCTATAATTCACCCCTCCACTTT.

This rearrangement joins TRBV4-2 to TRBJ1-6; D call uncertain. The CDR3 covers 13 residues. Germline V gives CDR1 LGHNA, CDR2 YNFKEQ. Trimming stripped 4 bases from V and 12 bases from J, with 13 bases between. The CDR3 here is CASSPITRLPLHF. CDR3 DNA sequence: TGTGCCAGCAGCCCAATTACCAGGTTACCCCTCCACTTT.

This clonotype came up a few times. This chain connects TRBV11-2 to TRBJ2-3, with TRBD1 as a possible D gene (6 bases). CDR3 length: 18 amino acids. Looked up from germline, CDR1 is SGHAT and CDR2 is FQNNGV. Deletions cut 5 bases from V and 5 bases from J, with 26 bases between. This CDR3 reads CASSLRGGPGLGGDTQYF. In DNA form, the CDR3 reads TGTGCCAGCAGCCTCCGAGGGGGTCCAGGCCTCGGAGGAGATACGCAGTATTTT.

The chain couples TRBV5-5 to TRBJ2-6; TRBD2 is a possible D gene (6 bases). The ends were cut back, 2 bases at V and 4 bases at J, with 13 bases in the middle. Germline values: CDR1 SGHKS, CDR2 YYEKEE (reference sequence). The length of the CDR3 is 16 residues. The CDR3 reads CASSLFGGRGANVLTF. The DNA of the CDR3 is TGTGCCAGCAGCTTATTCGGGGGAAGAGGGGCCAACGTCCTGACTTTC. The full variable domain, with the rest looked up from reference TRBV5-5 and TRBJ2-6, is DAGVTQSPTHLIKTRGQQVTLRCSPISGHKSVSWYQQVLGQGPQFIFQYYEKEERGRGNFPDRFSARQFPNYSSELNVNALLLGDSALYLCASSLFGGRGANVLTFGAGSRLTVL.

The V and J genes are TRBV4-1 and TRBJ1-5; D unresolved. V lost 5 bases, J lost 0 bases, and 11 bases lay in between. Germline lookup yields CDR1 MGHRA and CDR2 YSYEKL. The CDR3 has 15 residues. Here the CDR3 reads CASSEGSTSNQPQHF. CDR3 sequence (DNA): TGCGCCAGCAGCGAAGGCTCCACTAGCAATCAGCCCCAGCATTTT.

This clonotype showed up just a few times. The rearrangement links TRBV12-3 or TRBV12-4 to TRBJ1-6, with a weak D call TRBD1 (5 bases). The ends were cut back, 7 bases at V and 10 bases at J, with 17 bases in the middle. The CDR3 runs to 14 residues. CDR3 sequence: CASTVGGLYSPLHF. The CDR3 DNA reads TGTGCCAGCACCGTGGGGGGTCTCTACTCACCCCTCCACTTT.

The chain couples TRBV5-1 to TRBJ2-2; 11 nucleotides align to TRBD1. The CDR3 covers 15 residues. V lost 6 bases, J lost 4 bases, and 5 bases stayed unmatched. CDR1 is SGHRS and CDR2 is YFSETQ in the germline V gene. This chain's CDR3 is CASTWTGGLTGELFF. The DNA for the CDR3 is TGCGCCAGCACCTGGACAGGGGGCCTCACCGGGGAGCTGTTTTTT.

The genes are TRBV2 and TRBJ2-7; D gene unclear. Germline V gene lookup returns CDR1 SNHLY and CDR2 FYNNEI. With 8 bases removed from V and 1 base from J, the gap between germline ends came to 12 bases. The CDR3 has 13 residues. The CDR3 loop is CASGVWGSYEQYF. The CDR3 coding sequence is TGTGCCAGCGGGGTATGGGGTTCCTACGAGCAGTACTTC.

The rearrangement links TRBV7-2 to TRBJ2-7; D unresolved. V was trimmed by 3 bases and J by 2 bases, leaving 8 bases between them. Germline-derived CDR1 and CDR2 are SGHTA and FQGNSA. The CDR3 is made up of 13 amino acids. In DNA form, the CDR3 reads TGTGCCAGCAGCTTGGGGTATCCCTACGAGCAGTACTTC. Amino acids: CASSLGYPYEQYF. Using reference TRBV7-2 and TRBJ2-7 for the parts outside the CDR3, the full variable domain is GAGVSQSPSNKVTEKGKDVELRCDPISGHTALYWYRQSLGQGLEFLIYFQGNSAPDKSGLPSDRFSAERTGGSVSTLTIQRTQQEDSAVYLCASSLGYPYEQYFGPGTRLTVT.

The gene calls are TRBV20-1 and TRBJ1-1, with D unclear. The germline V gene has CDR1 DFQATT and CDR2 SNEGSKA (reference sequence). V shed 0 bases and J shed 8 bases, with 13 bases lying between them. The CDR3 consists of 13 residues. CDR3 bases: TGCAGTGCTAGAGATAGAAGGGCTGGCGAAGCTTTCTTT. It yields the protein CSARDRRAGEAFF.

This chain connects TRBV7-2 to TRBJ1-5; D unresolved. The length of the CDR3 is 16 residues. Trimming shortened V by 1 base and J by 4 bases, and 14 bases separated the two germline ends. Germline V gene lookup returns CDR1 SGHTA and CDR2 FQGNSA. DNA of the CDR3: TGTGCCAGCAGCTTAGATTTTGCGGCGTCGAATCAGCCCCAGCATTTT. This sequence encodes CASSLDFAASNQPQHF.

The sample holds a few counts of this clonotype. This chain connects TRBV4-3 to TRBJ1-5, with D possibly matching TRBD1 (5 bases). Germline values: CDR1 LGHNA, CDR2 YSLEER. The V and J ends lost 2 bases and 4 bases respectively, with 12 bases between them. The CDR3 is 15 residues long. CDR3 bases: TGCGCCAGCAGCCAAATTGGGACGGGAAATCAGCCCCAGCATTTT. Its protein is CASSQIGTGNQPQHF.

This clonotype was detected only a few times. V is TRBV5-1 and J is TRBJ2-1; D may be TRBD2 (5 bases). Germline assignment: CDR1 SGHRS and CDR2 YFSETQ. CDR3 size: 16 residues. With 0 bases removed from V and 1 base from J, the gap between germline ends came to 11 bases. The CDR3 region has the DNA TGCGCCAGCAGCTTGGAGGCCCTAGCATCCTACAATGAGCAGTTCTTC. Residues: CASSLEALASYNEQFF.

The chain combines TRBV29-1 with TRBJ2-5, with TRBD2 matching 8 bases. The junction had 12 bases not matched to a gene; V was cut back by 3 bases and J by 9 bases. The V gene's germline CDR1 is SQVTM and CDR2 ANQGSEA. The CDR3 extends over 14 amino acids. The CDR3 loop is CSVEVAGQIRSQYF. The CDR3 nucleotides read TGCAGCGTTGAGGTAGCGGGGCAGATTAGGTCCCAGTACTTC.

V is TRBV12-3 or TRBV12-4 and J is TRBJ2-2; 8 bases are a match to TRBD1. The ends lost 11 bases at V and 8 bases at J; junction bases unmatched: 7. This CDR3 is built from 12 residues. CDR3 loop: CADRTGSGELFF. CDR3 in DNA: TGTGCCGACCGGACAGGGTCAGGGGAGCTGTTTTTT.

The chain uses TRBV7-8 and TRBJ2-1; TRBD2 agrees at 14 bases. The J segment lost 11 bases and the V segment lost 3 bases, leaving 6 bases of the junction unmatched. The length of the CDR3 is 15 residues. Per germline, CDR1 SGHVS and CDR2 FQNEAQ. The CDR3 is CASSFGTSGGLQQFF. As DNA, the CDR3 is TGTGCCAGCAGCTTCGGGACTAGCGGGGGCCTACAGCAGTTCTTC.